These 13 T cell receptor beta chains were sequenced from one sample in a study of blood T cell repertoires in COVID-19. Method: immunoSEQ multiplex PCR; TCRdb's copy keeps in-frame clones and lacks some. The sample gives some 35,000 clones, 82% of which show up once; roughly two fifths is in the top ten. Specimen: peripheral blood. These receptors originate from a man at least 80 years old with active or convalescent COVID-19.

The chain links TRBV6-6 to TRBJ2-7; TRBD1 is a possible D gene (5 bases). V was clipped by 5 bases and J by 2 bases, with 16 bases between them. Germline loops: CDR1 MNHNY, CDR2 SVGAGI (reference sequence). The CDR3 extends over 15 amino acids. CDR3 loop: CASSARTGTAYEQYF. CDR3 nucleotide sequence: TGTGCCAGCAGTGCCCGTACAGGTACCGCCTACGAGCAGTACTTC.

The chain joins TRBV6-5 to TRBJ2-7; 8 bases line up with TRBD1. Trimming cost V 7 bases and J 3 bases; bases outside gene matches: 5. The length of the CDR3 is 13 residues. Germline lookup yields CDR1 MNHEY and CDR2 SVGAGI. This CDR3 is CASKLDRVYEQYF. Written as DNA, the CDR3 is TGTGCCAGCAAGTTGGACAGGGTCTACGAGCAGTACTTC.

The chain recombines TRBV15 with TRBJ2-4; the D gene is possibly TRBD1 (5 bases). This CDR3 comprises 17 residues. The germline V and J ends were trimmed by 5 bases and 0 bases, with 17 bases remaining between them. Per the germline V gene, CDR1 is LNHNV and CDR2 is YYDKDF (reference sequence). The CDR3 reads CATSPLGHNLAKNIQYF. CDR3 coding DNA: TGTGCCACCAGCCCTCTGGGGCATAATTTAGCCAAAAACATTCAGTACTTC.

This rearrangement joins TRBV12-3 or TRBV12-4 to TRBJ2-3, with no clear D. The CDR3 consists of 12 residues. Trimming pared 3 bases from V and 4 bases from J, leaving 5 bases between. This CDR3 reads CASSFSADTQYF. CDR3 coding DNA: TGTGCCAGCAGTTTTTCGGCAGATACGCAGTATTTT.

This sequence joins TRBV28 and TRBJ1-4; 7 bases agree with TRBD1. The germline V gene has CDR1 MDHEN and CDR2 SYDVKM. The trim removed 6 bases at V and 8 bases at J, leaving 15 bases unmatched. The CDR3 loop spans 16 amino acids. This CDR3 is CASSSPLGQWGEKLFF. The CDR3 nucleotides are TGTGCCAGCAGCTCACCACTGGGACAGTGGGGGGAAAAACTGTTTTTT.

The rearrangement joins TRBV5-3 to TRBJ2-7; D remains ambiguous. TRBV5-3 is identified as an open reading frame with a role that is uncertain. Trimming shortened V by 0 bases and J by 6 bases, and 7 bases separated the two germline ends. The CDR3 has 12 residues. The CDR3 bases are TGTGCCAGAAGCTTGGCCCCATGCGAGCAGTACTTC. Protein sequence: CARSLAPCEQYF.

CDR3 loop: CASSSQGGGYTGELFF. The CDR3 DNA reads TGTGCCAGCAGCTCCCAAGGGGGCGGGTACACCGGGGAGCTGTTTTTT. V is TRBV28 and J is TRBJ2-2; 7 bases match TRBD1. CDR1 is MDHEN, CDR2 SYDVKM, per germline. The CDR3 has 16 amino acids. J lost 3 bases, V lost 6 bases, and 10 bases had no gene match.

CDR3 coding DNA: TGTGCCAGCAGCTCCGGGACAGCCTCAAGAGAGACCCAGTACTTC. This sequence encodes CASSSGTASRETQYF. The rearrangement links TRBV5-6 to TRBJ2-5; 7 bases line up with TRBD1. Looked up from germline, CDR1 is SGHDT and CDR2 is YYEEEE. V dropped 3 bases and J dropped 4; count of bases not matched to a gene: 9. The CDR3 has 15 amino acids. The whole variable domain, filled in from reference TRBV5-6 and TRBJ2-5, reads DAGVTQSPTHLIKTRGQQVTLRCSPKSGHDTVSWYQQALGQGPQFIFQYYEEEERQRGNFPDRFSGHQFPNYSSELNVNALLLGDSALYLCASSSGTASRETQYFGPGTRLLVL.

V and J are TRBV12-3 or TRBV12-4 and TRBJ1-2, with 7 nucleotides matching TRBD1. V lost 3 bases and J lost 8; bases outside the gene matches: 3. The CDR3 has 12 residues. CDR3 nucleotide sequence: TGTGCCAGCAGTTTGGGGGGACAGGGCTACACCTTC. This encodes CASSLGGQGYTF.

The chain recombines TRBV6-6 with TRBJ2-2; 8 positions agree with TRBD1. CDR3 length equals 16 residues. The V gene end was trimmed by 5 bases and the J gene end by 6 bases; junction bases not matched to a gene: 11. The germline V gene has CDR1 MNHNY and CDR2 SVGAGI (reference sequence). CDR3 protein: CASSPWTGFTAGELFF. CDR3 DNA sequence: TGTGCCAGCAGTCCCTGGACAGGGTTTACTGCCGGGGAGCTGTTTTTT.

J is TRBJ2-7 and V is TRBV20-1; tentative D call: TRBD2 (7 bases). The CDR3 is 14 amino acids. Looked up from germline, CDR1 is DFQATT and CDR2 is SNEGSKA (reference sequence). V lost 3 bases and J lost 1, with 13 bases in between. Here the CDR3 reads CSASRGGRSYEQYF. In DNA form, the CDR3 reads TGCAGTGCTAGTCGCGGGGGCAGGTCCTACGAGCAGTACTTC.

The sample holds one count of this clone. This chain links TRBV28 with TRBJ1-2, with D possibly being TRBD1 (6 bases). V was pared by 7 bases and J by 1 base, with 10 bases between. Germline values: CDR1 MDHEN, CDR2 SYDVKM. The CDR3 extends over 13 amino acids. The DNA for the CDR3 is TGTGCCAGCACCACAGGGTTTAACTATGGCTACACCTTC. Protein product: CASTTGFNYGYTF.

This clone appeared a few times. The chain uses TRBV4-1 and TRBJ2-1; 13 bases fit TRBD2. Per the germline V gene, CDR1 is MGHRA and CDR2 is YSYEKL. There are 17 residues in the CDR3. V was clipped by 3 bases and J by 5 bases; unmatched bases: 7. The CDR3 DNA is TGCGCCAGCAGCCACCCGGGACTAGCGGGACCAGACAATGAGCAGTTCTTC. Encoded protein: CASSHPGLAGPDNEQFF.